The rows below give T cell receptor beta chains drawn from one sample of a study of T cells in Graves' hyperthyroidism and ophthalmopathy. TCRdb re-called the multiplex PCR reads with MiXCR, one entry per CDR3 protein. This sample has some 270,000 distinct CDR3 sequences, with 13% found just once. The specimen was blood. Every receptor here comes from a woman younger than 45 with Graves' hyperthyroidism that later progressed to Graves' ophthalmopathy. The CDR3 runs from the conserved cysteine through the conserved F or W. Fields, in order: V gene, J gene, CDR3 length, clone size, D gene, CDR3 DNA, CDR3 protein. D genes are given only for firm matches. Some rows have no size entry. The others give once, few or many, or a class for an expanded clone.

>TRBV18|TRBJ2-5|14|many|TRBD2
TGTGCCAGCTCACCACTAGCGGGAGAGGAGACCCAGTACTTC
CASSPLAGEETQYF
>TRBV28|TRBJ1-5|16|many|NA
TGTGCCAGCAGTTTACCCCAGGGGACGGGGAATCAGCCCCAGCATTTT
CASSLPQGTGNQPQHF
>TRBV20-1|TRBJ1-1|15|many|TRBD1
TGCAGTGCCCCAGGACAGGGGTCTTTGAACACTGAAGCTTTCTTT
CSAPGQGSLNTEAFF
>TRBV18|TRBJ2-1|15|many|TRBD2
TGTGCCAGCTCACCGGGACTAGCGGGAGCATGGGAGCAGTTCTTC
CASSPGLAGAWEQFF
>TRBV19|TRBJ2-5|14|many|NA
TGTGCCAGTAGTATAGATCTGGGTACTGGGACCCAGTACTTC
CASSIDLGTGTQYF
>TRBV27|TRBJ2-1|14|many|TRBD1
TGTGCCAGCAGCCCCCAGACAGGGTACAATGAGCAGTTCTTC
CASSPQTGYNEQFF
>TRBV29-1|TRBJ2-1|16|few|TRBD2
TGCAGCGTTGAAGGACTAGCGGTGAGCTCCTACAATGAGCAGTTCTTC
CSVEGLAVSSYNEQFF
>TRBV3-1|TRBJ1-6|15|many|TRBD1
TGTGCCAGCAGCCGGGGGACAGGACACAATTCACCCCTCCACTTT
CASSRGTGHNSPLHF
>TRBV19|TRBJ1-1|12|NA|NA
TGTGCCAGTAGTGAGTGGGACACTGAAGCTTTCTTT
CASSEWDTEAFF
>TRBV7-9|TRBJ2-2|15|many|NA
TGTGCCAGCAGCTTGGCAAGCGGGAACACCGGGGAGCTGTTTTTT
CASSLASGNTGELFF
>TRBV25-1|TRBJ2-6|16|few|NA
TGTGCCAGCAGTGAAAAAGTCGACTCTGGGGCCAACGTCCTGACTTTC
CASSEKVDSGANVLTF
>TRBV7-3|TRBJ1-1|13|many|NA
TGTGCCAGCAGCCCGACAACGAACACTGAAGCTTTCTTT
CASSPTTNTEAFF
>TRBV6-2/TRBV6-3|TRBJ1-5|16|many|NA
TGTGCCAGCAGTTACGTTACCAGGGGCAGCAATCAGCCCCAGCATTTT
CASSYVTRGSNQPQHF
>TRBV27|TRBJ2-2|13|many|NA
TGTGCCAGCAAGCTACTCGGGACCGGGGAGCTGTTTTTT
CASKLLGTGELFF
>TRBV5-4|TRBJ1-1|15|NA|NA
TGTGCCAGCAGCACGGAAAACCGCTTTAGCGCTGAAGCTTTCTTT
CASSTENRFSAEAFF
>TRBV12-5|TRBJ2-2|12|many|NA
TGTGCTAGTGGCTTAGACGTCGGGGAGCTGTTTTTT
CASGLDVGELFF
>TRBV12-3/TRBV12-4|TRBJ1-5|15|many|NA
TGTGCCAGCAGCCTGGGACGGAGAAGCAATCAGCCCCAGCATTTT
CASSLGRRSNQPQHF
>TRBV27|TRBJ2-7|13|once|NA
TGTGCCAGTAGAGAAGACGCAGACAATGAGCAGTACTTC
CASREDADNEQYF
>TRBV6-1|TRBJ2-3|17|many|NA
TGTGCCAGCAGCTCTGCCCGTCGGGCCTCTAGCACAGATACGCAGTATTTT
CASSSARRASSTDTQYF
>TRBV19|TRBJ1-2|17|NA|TRBD1
TGTGCCAGTAGTATAATGGGAGTGGTGGGACAGAACTATGGCTACACCTTC
CASSIMGVVGQNYGYTF